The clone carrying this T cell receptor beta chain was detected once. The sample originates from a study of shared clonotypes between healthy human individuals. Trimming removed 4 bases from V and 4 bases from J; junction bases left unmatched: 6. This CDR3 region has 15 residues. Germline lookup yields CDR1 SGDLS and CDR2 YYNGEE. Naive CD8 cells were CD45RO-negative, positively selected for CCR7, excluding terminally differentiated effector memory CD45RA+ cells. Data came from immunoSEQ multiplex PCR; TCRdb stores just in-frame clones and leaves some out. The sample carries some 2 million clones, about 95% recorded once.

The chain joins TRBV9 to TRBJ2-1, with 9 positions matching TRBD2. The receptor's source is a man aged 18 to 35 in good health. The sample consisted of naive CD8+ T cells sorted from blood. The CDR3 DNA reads TGTGCCAGCAGCCTTTCGCGGGAGGGGTACAATGAGCAGTTCTTC. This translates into CASSLSREGYNEQFF.